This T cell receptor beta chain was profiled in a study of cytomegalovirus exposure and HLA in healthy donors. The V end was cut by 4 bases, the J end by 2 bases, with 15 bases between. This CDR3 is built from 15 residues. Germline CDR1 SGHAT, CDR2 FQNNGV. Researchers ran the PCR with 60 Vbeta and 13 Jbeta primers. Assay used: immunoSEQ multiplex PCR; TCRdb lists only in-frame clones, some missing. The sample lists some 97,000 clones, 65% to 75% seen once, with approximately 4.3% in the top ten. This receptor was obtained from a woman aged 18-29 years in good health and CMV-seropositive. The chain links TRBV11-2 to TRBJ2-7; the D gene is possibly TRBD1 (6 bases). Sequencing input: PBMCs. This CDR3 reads CASSSLRDTTYEQYF. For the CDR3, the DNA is TGTGCCAGCAGCTCCCTCCGGGACACTACCTACGAGCAGTACTTC.